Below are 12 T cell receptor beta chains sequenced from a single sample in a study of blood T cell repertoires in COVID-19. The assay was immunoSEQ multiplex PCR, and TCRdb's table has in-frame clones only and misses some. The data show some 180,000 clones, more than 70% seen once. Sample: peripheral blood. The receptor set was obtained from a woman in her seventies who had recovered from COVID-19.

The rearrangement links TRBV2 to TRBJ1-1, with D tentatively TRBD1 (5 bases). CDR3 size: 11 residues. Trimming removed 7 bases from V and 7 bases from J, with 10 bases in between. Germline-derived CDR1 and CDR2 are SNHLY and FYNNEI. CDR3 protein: CASTFDSEAFF. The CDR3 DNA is TGTGCCAGCACCTTTGACAGTGAAGCTTTCTTT.

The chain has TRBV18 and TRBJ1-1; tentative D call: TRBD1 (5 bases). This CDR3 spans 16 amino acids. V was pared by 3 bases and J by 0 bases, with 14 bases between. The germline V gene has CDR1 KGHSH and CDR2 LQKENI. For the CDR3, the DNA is TGTGCCAGCTCACCCCCGGGGGGTAATGTGAACACTGAAGCTTTCTTT. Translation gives CASSPPGGNVNTEAFF.

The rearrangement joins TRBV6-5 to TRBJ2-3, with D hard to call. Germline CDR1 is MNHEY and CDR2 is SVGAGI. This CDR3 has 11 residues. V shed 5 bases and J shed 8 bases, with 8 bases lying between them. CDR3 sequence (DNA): TGTGCCAGCAGTCGCAGTGGTACGCAGTATTTT. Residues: CASSRSGTQYF.

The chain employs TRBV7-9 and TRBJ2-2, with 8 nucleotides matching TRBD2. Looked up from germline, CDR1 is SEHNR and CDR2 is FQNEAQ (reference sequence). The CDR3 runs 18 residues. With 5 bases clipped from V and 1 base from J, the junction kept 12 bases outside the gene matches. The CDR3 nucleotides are TGTGCCAGCAGCCCCCCCGGGGGGGCTAGCAGGAACACCGGGGAGCTGTTTTTT. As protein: CASSPPGGASRNTGELFF.

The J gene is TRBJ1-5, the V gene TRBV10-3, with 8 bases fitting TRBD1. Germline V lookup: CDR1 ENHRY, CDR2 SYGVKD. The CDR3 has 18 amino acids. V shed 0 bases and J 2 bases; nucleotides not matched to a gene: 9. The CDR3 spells CAISESTPGGWGNQPQHF. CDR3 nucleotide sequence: TGTGCCATCAGTGAGTCGACCCCAGGGGGCTGGGGCAATCAGCCCCAGCATTTT.

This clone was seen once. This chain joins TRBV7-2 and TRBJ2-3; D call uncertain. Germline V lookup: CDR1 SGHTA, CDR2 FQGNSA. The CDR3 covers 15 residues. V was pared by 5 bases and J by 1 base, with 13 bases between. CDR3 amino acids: CASSHQAQRTDTQYF. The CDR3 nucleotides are TGTGCCAGCAGCCACCAGGCGCAACGCACAGATACGCAGTATTTT.

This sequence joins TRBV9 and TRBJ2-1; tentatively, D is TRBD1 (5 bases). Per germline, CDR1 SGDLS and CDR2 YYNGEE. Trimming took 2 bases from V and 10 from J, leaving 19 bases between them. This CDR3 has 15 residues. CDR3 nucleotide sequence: TGTGCCAGCAGCGTCCCCCAGGACATTCGGTCCGAGCAGTTCTTC. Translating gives CASSVPQDIRSEQFF.

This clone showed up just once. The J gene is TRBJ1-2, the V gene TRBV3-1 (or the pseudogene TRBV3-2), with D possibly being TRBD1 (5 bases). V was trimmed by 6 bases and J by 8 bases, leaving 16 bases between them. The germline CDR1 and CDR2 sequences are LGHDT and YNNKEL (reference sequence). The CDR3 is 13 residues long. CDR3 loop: CASRARASSGYTF. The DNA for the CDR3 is TGTGCCAGCAGGGCCAGGGCTTCGAGCGGCTACACCTTC.

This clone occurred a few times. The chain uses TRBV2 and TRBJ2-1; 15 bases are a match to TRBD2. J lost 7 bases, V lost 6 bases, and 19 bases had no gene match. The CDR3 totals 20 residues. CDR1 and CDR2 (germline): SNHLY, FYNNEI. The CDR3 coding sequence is TGTGCCAGCAGGTCCGGGACAGCCGGACTAGCGGGGGGGCCGGGGAATGAGCAGTTCTTC. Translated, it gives CASRSGTAGLAGGPGNEQFF.

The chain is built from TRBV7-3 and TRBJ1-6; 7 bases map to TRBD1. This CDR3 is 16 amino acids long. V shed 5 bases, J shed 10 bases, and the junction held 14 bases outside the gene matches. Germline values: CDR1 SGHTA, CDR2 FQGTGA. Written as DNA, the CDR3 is TGTGCCAGCAGCCAAACCCGACAGGGCTTAGGGTCACCCCTCCACTTT. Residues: CASSQTRQGLGSPLHF. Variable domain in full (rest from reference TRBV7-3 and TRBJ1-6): GAGVSQTPSNKVTEKGKYVELRCDPISGHTALYWYRQSLGQGPEFLIYFQGTGAADDSGLPNDRFFAVRPEGSVSTLKIQRTERGDSAVYLCASSQTRQGLGSPLHFGNGTRLTVT.

CDR3: CASSQDGGAGEKLFF. As DNA, the CDR3 is TGCGCCAGCAGCCAAGACGGGGGGGCGGGTGAAAAACTGTTTTTT. The J gene is TRBJ1-4, the V gene TRBV4-3, with D possibly matching TRBD1 (6 bases). The CDR3 contains 15 residues. V lost 0 bases and J 7 bases, leaving 12 bases between the germline ends. Germline CDR1 and CDR2: LGHNA and YSLEER.

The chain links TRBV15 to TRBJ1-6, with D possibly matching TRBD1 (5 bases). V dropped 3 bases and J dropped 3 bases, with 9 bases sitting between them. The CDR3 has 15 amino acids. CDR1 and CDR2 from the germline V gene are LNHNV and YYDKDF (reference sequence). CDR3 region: CATSRRQNYNSPLHF. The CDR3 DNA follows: TGTGCCACCAGCAGGCGACAGAACTATAATTCACCCCTCCACTTT. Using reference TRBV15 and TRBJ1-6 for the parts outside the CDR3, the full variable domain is DAMVIQNPRYQVTQFGKPVTLSCSQTLNHNVMYWYQQKSSQAPKLLFHYYDKDFNNEADTPDNFQSRRPNTSFCFLDIRSPGLGDTAMYLCATSRRQNYNSPLHFGNGTRLTVT.